This entry lists 9 T cell receptor beta chains sequenced from one sample in a study of shared clonotypes between healthy human individuals. Profiling relied on immunoSEQ multiplex PCR, and the TCRdb table lists in-frame clones only, not all of them. The sample shows around 1.1 million clones, more than 75% of them seen only once. Sequencing used memory CD4+ T cells from PBMCs. Stated subset: CD45RA-negative fraction. The receptors stem from a young man in good health. Some clones in this sample may be carry-over from other donors' samples.

The gene calls are TRBV11-2 and TRBJ2-1; tentatively, D is TRBD2 (6 bases). CDR3 length: 16 residues. CDR1 is SGHAT, CDR2 FQNNGV, per germline. The V end lost 4 bases, the J end lost 2 bases, and 15 bases lay between the germline ends. This CDR3 reads CASSSQSGGAYNEQFF. The CDR3 region has the DNA TGTGCCAGCAGCTCCCAGTCCGGCGGGGCCTACAATGAGCAGTTCTTC.

The chain uses TRBV13 and TRBJ1-2; D not resolved. Germline CDR1 and CDR2: PRHDT and FYEKMQ (reference sequence). The CDR3 is 15 amino acids. V was pared by 0 bases and J by 8 bases, with 16 bases between. CDR3 region: CASSLGSGRAIGYTF. The CDR3 coding sequence is TGTGCCAGCAGCTTAGGGTCGGGGAGGGCGATCGGCTACACCTTC.

CDR3 protein: CASQGDVDGYTF. CDR3 bases: TGTGCCAGCCAGGGGGATGTGGATGGCTACACCTTC. V gene TRBV6-5 combines with J gene TRBJ1-2, with TRBD1 matching over 7 bases. This CDR3 is built from 12 residues. Per the germline V gene, CDR1 is MNHEY and CDR2 is SVGAGI. V trimming: 8 bases; J trimming: 6 bases; junction bases outside the gene matches: 6.

This clone came up many times. The chain uses TRBV11-1 and TRBJ2-1, with D perhaps matching TRBD1 (5 bases). The length of the CDR3 is 15 residues. V lost 8 bases, J lost 0 bases, and 14 bases lay in between. Germline CDR1 and CDR2: SGHAT and FQDESV (reference sequence). CDR3 sequence reads: CASADFQGSYNEQFF. CDR3 nucleotide sequence: TGTGCCAGCGCCGATTTCCAGGGCTCCTACAATGAGCAGTTCTTC.

Remarks on this clone: A read error is possible here, since a much larger clone lies one base away. J is TRBJ2-1 and V is TRBV9; D unresolved. Germline V gives CDR1 SGDLS, CDR2 YYNGEE. V was trimmed by 4 bases and J by 3 bases, leaving 5 bases between them. The length of the CDR3 is 12 residues. CDR3 bases: TGTGCCAGCAGCCCCCACTACAATGAGCAGTTCTTC. Encoded protein: CASSPHYNEQFF.

The chain is built from TRBV7-2 and TRBJ2-7; TRBD2 might be the D (6 bases). CDR1 is SGHTA and CDR2 is FQGNSA in the germline V gene. Trimming shortened V by 1 base and J by 6 bases, and 13 bases separated the two germline ends. The CDR3 has 14 residues. CDR3 residues: CASSLDTGVSEQYF. CDR3 sequence (DNA): TGTGCCAGCAGCTTAGACACGGGAGTCTCCGAGCAGTACTTC.

This chain connects TRBV11-3 to TRBJ2-7, with D possibly being TRBD1 or TRBD2 (6 bases each). V lost 5 bases and J lost 2, with 16 bases in between. Germline loops: CDR1 SGHNT, CDR2 YENEEA. This CDR3 spans 15 amino acids. CDR3: CASSPGGGSPYEQYF. The DNA for the CDR3 is TGTGCCAGCAGCCCAGGAGGGGGGAGTCCCTACGAGCAGTACTTC.

The V gene is TRBV6-6, the J gene TRBJ1-5, with D possibly TRBD1 on 6 matching bases. The CDR3 runs to 14 residues. Trimming shortened V by 10 bases and J by 6 bases, and 19 bases separated the two germline ends. Germline CDR1 MNHNY, CDR2 SVGAGI (reference sequence). CDR3 protein: CATQWGLGSQPQHF. The CDR3 nucleotides are TGTGCCACCCAGTGGGGGCTTGGGAGTCAGCCCCAGCATTTT.

The chain employs TRBV7-8 and TRBJ1-1; TRBD1 matches 8 bases. Germline V CDR1 and CDR2: SGHVS, FQNEAQ. The CDR3 is 17 amino acids. The ends lost 0 bases at V and 1 base at J; junction bases unmatched: 7. The CDR3 region is CASSLAPQGASNTEAFF. The CDR3 nucleotides are TGTGCCAGCAGCTTAGCGCCCCAGGGGGCATCGAACACTGAAGCTTTCTTT.